This TCR beta chain stems from a study of T cell changes during pregnancy in multiple sclerosis. Libraries were prepared by immunoSEQ multiplex PCR; TCRdb keeps only in-frame clonotypes and omits some of them. This table has some 110,000 clones, 90% to 95% appearing once. V lost 4 bases, J lost 9 bases, and 12 bases lay in between. CDR1 DFQATT and CDR2 SNEGSKA come from the germline V gene (reference sequence). There are 11 residues in the CDR3. The rearrangement links TRBV20-1 to TRBJ1-2, with a tentative D call TRBD1 (5 bases). Material: peripheral blood, obtained in the third trimester of pregnancy. This TCR was recovered from a female donor with multiple sclerosis, enrolled in a pregnancy study. CDR3 amino acids: CSATPTARYTF. CDR3 sequence (DNA): TGCAGTGCTACACCGACAGCGCGCTACACCTTC.